This T cell receptor (beta chain) was found in a study of T cell changes during pregnancy in multiple sclerosis. There are 13 residues in the CDR3. CDR1 and CDR2 from the germline V gene are MRHNA and SNTAGT. V lost 6 bases and J 8 bases, leaving 16 bases between the germline ends. Using immunoSEQ multiplex PCR, the repertoire was profiled, and TCRdb retains in-frame clones only, with some absent. Seen here are approximately 88,000 clones, 90% to 95% observed once, and the top ten hold around 1%. The receptor was derived from a female donor with multiple sclerosis, enrolled in a pregnancy study. The sample consisted of peripheral blood, taken in the second trimester of pregnancy. The chain combines TRBV6-4 with TRBJ1-2, with TRBD1 as a possible D gene (5 bases). CDR3 coding DNA: TGTGCCAGCAGCCTCAGGGTTGCCTCAGGCTACACCTTC. As protein: CASSLRVASGYTF.